This TCR beta chain was captured in a study of blood T cell repertoires in COVID-19. Study as a whole: From the United States, Italy and Spain came samples of acute and convalescent COVID-19. T cells, B-cell-depleted T cells, or PBMCs provided the cDNA or gDNA that served as material.

Per the germline V gene, CDR1 is SGHTA and CDR2 is FQGNSA. The CDR3 is 15 residues long. The trim removed 6 bases at V and 9 bases at J, leaving 12 bases unmatched. A Seattle source enrolled patients during active infection and followed them longitudinally. Authors' analysis steps: Reference gene primer amplification yielded estimated nucleated cell counts. Clones were sequenced by immunoSEQ multiplex PCR, and TCRdb holds only the in-frame ones, with some missing. The V and J calls and clone size come from that table; D and trimming were worked out from the DNA. The sample yields about 75,000 clones, less than 90% seen once.

The sample taken for sequencing was peripheral blood. This chain connects TRBV7-2 to TRBJ2-1; TRBD2 agrees at 9 bases. This receptor was obtained from a man at least 80 years old with COVID-19, enrolled during active disease. The CDR3 DNA sequence: TGTGCCAGCAGACCAACCCTGGCGGGGGGGGGTGAGCAGTTCTTC. Translating it yields CASRPTLAGGGEQFF.